This T cell receptor beta chain came from a study of T cells after somatic rescue of genetic block (dated by TCRdb to the early 2020s). About the full investigation: The study assessed how robust, over the long term, a T-cell system was when the system had developed through somatic rescue of a genetic block in T-cell development.

Measured from the cysteine to the phenylalanine, the CDR3 is 17 residues long. Just the 51-base CDR3 DNA is kept, in frame starting at base 1. Comments on this clone: There is no known antigen for this receptor. No base quality values were provided; no much bigger clone lies one nucleotide off.

Library preparation was by the immunoSEQ multiplex PCR assay. Sourced from immuneACCESS, this table was stored by TCRdb with only in-frame sequences that have V and J called. A share of the clones is absent; for the studies checked, an unresolved V gene accounts for under half, and the remainder has no known explanation. The sample table shows 60,000 to 90,000 clones, and approximately 90% are seen once. The top ten clonotypes cover approximately 3% of the sample. This sequence uses TRBV21-1 and TRBJ1-1; TRBD1 was called by the table and not checked on the DNA. TRBV21-1 counts as a pseudogene. This clonotype was obtained from a young man. Specimen: peripheral blood mononuclear cells (PBMCs). The CDR3 has the sequence CASSKTRWGRVFGEAFF. Read as DNA, the sequence is TGTGCCAGCAGCAAAACACGGTGGGGCAGGGTGTTTGGTGAAGCTTTCTTT.